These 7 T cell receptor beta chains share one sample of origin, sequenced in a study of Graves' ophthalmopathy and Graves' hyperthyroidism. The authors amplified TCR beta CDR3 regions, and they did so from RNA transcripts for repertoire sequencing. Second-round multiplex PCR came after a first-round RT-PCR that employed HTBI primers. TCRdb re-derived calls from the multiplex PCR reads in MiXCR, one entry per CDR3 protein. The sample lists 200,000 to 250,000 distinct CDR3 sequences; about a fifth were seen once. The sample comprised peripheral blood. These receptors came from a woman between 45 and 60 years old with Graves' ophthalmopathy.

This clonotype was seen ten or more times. The CDR3 DNA reads TGTGCCAGCAGTTCGCGCAGCCCGGGCACTGAAGCTTTCTTT. Translation: CASSSRSPGTEAFF. V is TRBV27 and J is TRBJ1-1; no reliable D call. V dropped 4 bases and J dropped 4 bases, with 13 bases sitting between them. This CDR3 spans 14 amino acids. Germline loops: CDR1 MNHEY, CDR2 SMNVEV (reference sequence).

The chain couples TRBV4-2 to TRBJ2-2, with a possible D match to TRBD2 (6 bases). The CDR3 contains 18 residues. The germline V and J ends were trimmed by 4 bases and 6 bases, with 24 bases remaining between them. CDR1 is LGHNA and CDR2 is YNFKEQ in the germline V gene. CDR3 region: CASSPKSLGSGGAGELFF. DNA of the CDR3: TGTGCCAGCAGCCCGAAATCACTGGGTAGCGGAGGGGCCGGGGAGCTGTTTTTT.

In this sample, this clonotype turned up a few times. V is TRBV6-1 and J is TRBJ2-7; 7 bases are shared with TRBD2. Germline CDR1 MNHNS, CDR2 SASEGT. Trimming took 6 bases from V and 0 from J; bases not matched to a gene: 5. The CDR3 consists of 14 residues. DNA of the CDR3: TGTGCCAGCAGGATCCGGGACTACTCCTACGAGCAGTACTTC. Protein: CASRIRDYSYEQYF.

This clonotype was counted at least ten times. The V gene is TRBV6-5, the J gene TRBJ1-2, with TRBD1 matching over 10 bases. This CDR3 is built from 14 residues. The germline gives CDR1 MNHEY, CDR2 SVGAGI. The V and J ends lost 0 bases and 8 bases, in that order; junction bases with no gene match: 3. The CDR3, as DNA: TGTGCCAGCAGTTACTCCGGGACAGGGGTAGGCTACACCTTC. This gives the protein CASSYSGTGVGYTF.

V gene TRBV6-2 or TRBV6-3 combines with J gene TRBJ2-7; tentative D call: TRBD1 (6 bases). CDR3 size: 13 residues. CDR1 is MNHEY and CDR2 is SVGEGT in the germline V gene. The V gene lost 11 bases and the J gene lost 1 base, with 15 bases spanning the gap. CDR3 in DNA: TGTGCCGTCATTCCGACAGGTTCCTACGAGCAGTACTTC. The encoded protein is CAVIPTGSYEQYF.

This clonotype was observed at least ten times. DNA of the CDR3: TGTGCCAGCAGCTTCGCGGGAGGCATCGAGCAGTACTTC. Translation gives CASSFAGGIEQYF. V is TRBV7-9 and J is TRBJ2-7; 8 bases agree with TRBD2. There are 13 residues in the CDR3. Germline assignment: CDR1 SEHNR and CDR2 FQNEAQ (reference sequence). Trimming at V came to 3 bases and at J to 6 bases, leaving 4 bases not matched to a gene.

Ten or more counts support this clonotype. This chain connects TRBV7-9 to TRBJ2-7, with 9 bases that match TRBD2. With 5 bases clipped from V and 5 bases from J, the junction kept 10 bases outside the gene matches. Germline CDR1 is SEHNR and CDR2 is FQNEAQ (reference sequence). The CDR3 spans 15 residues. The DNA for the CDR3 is TGTGCCAGCAGCCCGCGGGGGGGGGCGATCGACGAGCAGTACTTC. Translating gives CASSPRGGAIDEQYF.